This T cell receptor (beta chain) is from a study of blood T cells in healthy people across ages. This clonotype showed up just a few times. A second roughly 6 to 11 cycle PCR used barcoded and J-beta primers. One entry per CDR3 protein, called by TCRdb with MiXCR from the 5' RACE reads. The sample holds more than 1.4 million distinct CDR3 sequences, roughly 45% seen once. Germline V gives CDR1 MNHNY, CDR2 SVGAGI (reference sequence). The CDR3 sequence is 13 residues long. V was clipped by 2 bases and J by 4 bases, with 7 bases between them. The sequenced sample was blood. The sequence came from a woman aged 18 to 35 in good health. This rearrangement joins TRBV6-6 to TRBJ2-3; D is uncertain. CDR3 protein: CASSYGLADTQYF. DNA of the CDR3: TGTGCCAGCAGTTACGGGTTAGCAGATACGCAGTATTTT.